These 30 T cell receptor beta chains came from one sample sequenced in a study of Graves' ophthalmopathy and Graves' hyperthyroidism. RNA transcripts provided the template for amplifying TCR beta CDR3 regions. HTBI-primed first-round RT-PCR preceded second-round multiplex PCR. TCRdb independently ran MiXCR on the multiplex PCR reads; one entry per CDR3 protein. The sample contains fewer than 600,000 distinct CDR3 sequences, approximately 15% of which appear only once. The sequenced sample was blood. The receptors come from a woman in her twenties or thirties with Graves' ophthalmopathy.

This clonotype was seen at least ten times. The CDR3 is CASSRNLNTEAFF. The CDR3 DNA reads TGTGCCAGCAGCCGAAACTTGAACACTGAAGCTTTCTTT. The V call is TRBV14, the J call TRBJ1-1, with D hard to call. The germline V gene encodes CDR1 SGHDN and CDR2 FVKESK. This CDR3 has 13 amino acids. The V gene lost 4 bases and the J gene lost 0 bases, with 6 bases spanning the gap.

In its sample, this clonotype was seen many times. The gene calls are TRBV19 and TRBJ2-4; 7 bases agree with TRBD1. V lost 6 bases to trimming and J lost 8 bases; unmatched junction nucleotides: 7. The CDR3 is 13 residues long. The germline V gene encodes CDR1 LNHDA and CDR2 SQIVND (reference sequence). Here the CDR3 reads CASSPTGRDIQYF. The CDR3 bases are TGTGCCAGTAGCCCGACAGGGCGGGACATTCAGTACTTC.

The sample holds a few counts of this clonotype. This chain uses TRBV9 with TRBJ2-7; TRBD2 aligns across 13 bases. V dropped 4 bases and J dropped 0; count of bases not matched to a gene: 4. There are 16 residues in the CDR3. CDR1 and CDR2 (germline): SGDLS, YYNGEE. CDR3 residues: CASSYGTSGDSYEQYF. CDR3 coding DNA: TGTGCCAGCAGCTACGGGACTAGCGGGGACTCCTACGAGCAGTACTTC.

This clonotype occurred many times. The V call is TRBV6-1, the J call TRBJ2-6, with D maybe TRBD1 (6 bases). This CDR3 contains 15 residues. The germline gives CDR1 MNHNS, CDR2 SASEGT. V was pared by 1 base and J by 2 bases, with 6 bases between. The DNA for the CDR3 is TGTGCCAGCAGTGAAGAGGGGGCTGGGGCCAACGTCCTGACTTTC. It codes for CASSEEGAGANVLTF.

This clonotype occurred many times. The chain couples TRBV7-9 to TRBJ1-5; TRBD1 might be the D (6 bases). This CDR3 region has 12 residues. CDR1 and CDR2 (germline): SEHNR, FQNEAQ (reference sequence). Trimming stripped 5 bases from V and 16 bases from J, with 18 bases between. The CDR3 sequence: CASSRGSRTAHF. CDR3 coding DNA: TGTGCCAGCAGCAGAGGCAGTAGGACAGCCCATTTT.

In its sample, this clonotype was seen a few times. J is TRBJ1-1 and V is TRBV6-1; the match to TRBD1 covers 8 bases. CDR3 length: 16 residues. The V and J ends lost 2 bases and 4 bases, in that order; junction bases with no gene match: 9. CDR1 is MNHNS, CDR2 SASEGT, per germline. CDR3 region: CASSESLGRGPTEAFF. CDR3 coding DNA: TGTGCCAGCAGTGAAAGTCTGGGCAGGGGGCCCACTGAAGCTTTCTTT.

This clonotype was counted many times. Since no conserved phenylalanine or tryptophan closes the CDR3, a read error is the likely cause. The CDR3 protein is CASENSGVIGELFL. The CDR3, as DNA: TGTGCCAGCGAGAACTCAGGGGTTATCGGGGAGCTGTTTCTT. The chain employs TRBV12-3 or TRBV12-4 and TRBJ2-2; tentative D call: TRBD1 (6 bases). Between the trimmed V and J ends, which lost 8 bases and 7 bases, there was a span of 17 bases. The CDR3 covers 14 residues.

Worth noting for this clonotype: Since a much larger clone is just one base distant, this may be a read error. V is TRBV2 and J is TRBJ2-2, with no clear D. Per germline, CDR1 SNHLY and CDR2 FYNNEI. The CDR3 loop spans 12 amino acids. The CDR3 nucleotides read TGTGTTGTGGCGGTGAACACCGGGGAGCTGTTTTTT. Protein: CVVAVNTGELFF.

This clonotype was detected many times. The rearrangement links TRBV19 to TRBJ1-1; no clear D. Germline CDR1 reads LNHDA; CDR2 reads SQIVND (reference sequence). The ends were cut back, 6 bases at V and 6 bases at J, with 8 bases in the middle. This CDR3 is 11 amino acids long. This CDR3 is CASRGGAEAFF. For the CDR3, the DNA is TGTGCCAGTAGGGGTGGGGCTGAAGCTTTCTTT.

The DNA for the CDR3 is TGTGCCAGCAGTCCAGACGTAGGGCTTAGCAATCAGCCCCAGCATTTT. As protein: CASSPDVGLSNQPQHF. V usage is TRBV12-3 or TRBV12-4 and J usage is TRBJ1-5; no definite D call. V was shortened by 5 bases and J by 0 bases, with 14 bases between the two germline ends. This CDR3 has 16 amino acids.

This clonotype was observed at least ten times. The chain carries TRBV6-5 and TRBJ1-2; tentative D call: TRBD1 (6 bases). Germline-derived CDR1 and CDR2 are MNHEY and SVGAGI. The CDR3 is 13 amino acids. Trimming pared 4 bases from V and 7 bases from J, leaving 13 bases between. The CDR3 bases are TGTGCCAGCAGTTCATTACAGGGCTCTGGCTACACCTTC. This gives the protein CASSSLQGSGYTF.

The sample holds a few counts of this clonotype. The gene calls are TRBV2 and TRBJ2-7, with 12 bases matching TRBD2. Trimming cost V 5 bases and J 7 bases; bases outside gene matches: 9. This CDR3 is built from 15 residues. CDR1 is SNHLY, CDR2 FYNNEI, per germline. CDR3 sequence (DNA): TGTGCCAGCAGTTTACGGACTAGCGGGATAAGTGAGCAGTACTTC. It encodes CASSLRTSGISEQYF.

J is TRBJ1-1 and V is TRBV12-3 or TRBV12-4, with 7 bases matching TRBD1. Trimming at V came to 4 bases and at J to 8 bases, leaving 10 bases not matched to a gene. This CDR3 is built from 14 residues. In DNA form, the CDR3 reads TGTGCCAGCAGTTCCCCGGGACAGAATTTCGAAGCTTTCTTT. This gives the protein CASSSPGQNFEAFF.

In its sample, this clonotype was seen many times. The chain couples TRBV29-1 to TRBJ2-5; 9 nucleotides align to TRBD1. The CDR3 has 12 residues. Germline V gives CDR1 SQVTM, CDR2 ANQGSEA. V lost 8 bases to trimming and J lost 4 bases; unmatched junction nucleotides: 5. This CDR3 reads CSLGTGTETQYF. The CDR3 nucleotides are TGCAGCCTCGGGACAGGGACAGAGACCCAGTACTTC.

This clonotype was detected many times. The rearrangement uses TRBV14 and TRBJ1-2; possible D gene TRBD1, 5 bases. CDR3 size: 15 residues. Trimming removed 0 bases at V and 4 bases at J, with 12 bases between. Germline V gene lookup returns CDR1 SGHDN and CDR2 FVKESK. Here the CDR3 DNA reads TGTGCCAGCAGCCAAGACCCCGCAGGGTTCTATGGCTACACCTTC. Its translation: CASSQDPAGFYGYTF.

This clonotype was observed many times. The rearrangement uses TRBV27 and TRBJ1-3; 7 bases are a match to TRBD1. This CDR3 has 15 amino acids. Germline CDR1 and CDR2: MNHEY and SMNVEV (reference sequence). V gave up 5 bases and J gave up 3 bases; unmatched junction bases: 7. CDR3 in DNA: TGTGCCAGCAGTGCTACAGGGGATAGTGGAAACACCATATATTTT. This codes for CASSATGDSGNTIYF.

The V call is TRBV2, the J call TRBJ1-5; TRBD1 is a possible D gene (5 bases). Per germline, CDR1 SNHLY and CDR2 FYNNEI. Between the trimmed V and J ends, which lost 3 bases and 10 bases, there was a span of 13 bases. CDR3 size: 13 residues. This chain's CDR3 is CASSDRGPPPQHF. CDR3 DNA sequence: TGTGCCAGCAGTGACCGGGGACCTCCCCCCCAGCATTTT.

This clonotype was observed many times. The junction shows a germline mismatch at one end, possibly a read error. The J gene is TRBJ2-7, the V gene TRBV12-3 or TRBV12-4, with no clear D. The CDR3 covers 11 residues. CDR3 bases: TGTGCCAGCAGTATAGCCTACGAGCAGTACTTC. It specifies CASSIAYEQYF.

This clonotype was recorded at least ten times. The chain employs TRBV29-1 and TRBJ1-1; D is perhaps TRBD1 (5 bases). The CDR3 has 13 amino acids. Germline V CDR1 and CDR2: SQVTM, ANQGSEA. V was trimmed by 7 bases and J by 4 bases, leaving 16 bases between them. The CDR3 coding sequence is TGCAGCGGCGGGGGGGGGATCCGCACTGAAGCTTTCTTT. Residues: CSGGGGIRTEAFF.

The sample holds many counts of this clonotype. The chain uses TRBV6-5 and TRBJ1-1, with TRBD1 as a possible D gene (5 bases). The germline V and J ends were trimmed by 5 bases and 2 bases, with 18 bases remaining between them. The CDR3 spans 16 residues. Germline V lookup: CDR1 MNHEY, CDR2 SVGAGI. The CDR3 is CASSTYKGLINTEAFF. The CDR3 DNA sequence: TGTGCCAGCAGTACCTACAAGGGACTAATAAACACTGAAGCTTTCTTT.

The chain carries TRBV3-1 and TRBJ2-2, with D unclear. Trimming removed 4 bases at V and 1 base at J, with 16 bases between. Germline CDR1 and CDR2: LGHDT and YNNKEL (reference sequence). This CDR3 is 17 amino acids long. This CDR3 reads CASSREIGQMNTGELFF. The CDR3 coding sequence is TGTGCCAGCAGCCGCGAGATTGGGCAGATGAACACCGGGGAGCTGTTTTTT. Combining the CDR3 with reference TRBV3-1 and TRBJ2-2 gives the whole variable domain DTAVSQTPKYLVTQMGNDKSIKCEQNLGHDTMYWYKQDSKKFLKIMFSYNNKELIINETVPNRFSPKSPDKAHLNLHINSLELGDSAVYFCASSREIGQMNTGELFFGEGSRLTVL.

Concerning this clonotype itself: A much larger clone is a single base away; this may be a read error. The V call is TRBV19, the J call TRBJ1-1; no definite D call. Per the germline V gene, CDR1 is LNHDA and CDR2 is SQIVND (reference sequence). The CDR3 spans 13 residues. The CDR3 loop is CASSIMWNTEACF. The CDR3 DNA reads as TGTGCCAGTAGTATAATGTGGAACACTGAAGCTTGCTTT. The variable domain in full, completed from reference TRBV19 and TRBJ1-1, reads DGGITQSPKYLFRKEGQNVTLSCEQNLNHDAMYWYRQDPGQGLRLIYYSQIVNDFQKGDIAEGYSVSREKKESFPLTVTSAQKNPTAFYLCASSIMWNTEACFGQGTRLTVV.

This clonotype was counted ten times or more. This chain uses TRBV6-1 with TRBJ1-5; 9 nucleotides agree with TRBD1. There are 15 residues in the CDR3. V gave up 6 bases and J gave up 5 bases; unmatched junction bases: 8. Per the germline V gene, CDR1 is MNHNS and CDR2 is SASEGT. The DNA of the CDR3 is TGTGCCAGCAGCCCTTTTACAGGGGGCGATCAGCCCCAGCATTTT. It yields the protein CASSPFTGGDQPQHF.

This clonotype was picked up many times. The chain employs TRBV19 and TRBJ1-1; 9 bases fit TRBD1. Germline values: CDR1 LNHDA, CDR2 SQIVND (reference sequence). Trimming removed 7 bases from V and 2 bases from J; junction bases left unmatched: 8. This CDR3 comprises 15 residues. CDR3 nucleotide sequence: TGTGCCAGTACCAGGACAGGGGCGCGAAACACTGAAGCTTTCTTT. Its protein product is CASTRTGARNTEAFF.

This clonotype has only a few counts. V usage is TRBV11-2 and J usage is TRBJ1-1, with a possible D match to TRBD1 (6 bases). V was clipped by 5 bases and J by 6 bases, with 19 bases between them. Germline V gene sequence: CDR1 SGHAT, CDR2 FQNNGV. There are 15 residues in the CDR3. The CDR3 DNA reads TGTGCCAGCAGCCTATCGACAGGAGATTATTCTGAAGCTTTCTTT. This sequence encodes CASSLSTGDYSEAFF.

Turning to this clonotype: A much more abundant neighbour one base away suggests this may be a read error. The CDR3 sequence is CASSLTGVNSHLHF. The CDR3 region has the DNA TGTGCCAGCAGCTTAACTGGGGTTAATTCACACCTCCACTTT. This sequence joins TRBV7-3 and TRBJ1-6; D is ambiguous. Germline V CDR1 and CDR2: SGHTA, FQGTGA. This CDR3 spans 14 amino acids.

This clonotype has just a few counts. The V gene is TRBV24-1, the J gene TRBJ2-2; no reliable D call. V lost 6 bases and J lost 14, with 3 bases in between. The germline V gene encodes CDR1 KGHDR and CDR2 SFDVKD. The CDR3 is 8 residues long. CDR3 loop: CATSCLFF. The CDR3 DNA sequence: TGTGCCACCAGTTGCCTGTTTTTT.

This clonotype has ten or more counts. The gene calls are TRBV12-3 or TRBV12-4 and TRBJ2-5; the match to TRBD2 covers 7 bases. V lost 5 bases and J lost 2; bases outside the gene matches: 8. This CDR3 comprises 15 residues. CDR3 in amino acids: CASSRGGVGQETQYF. The DNA for the CDR3 is TGTGCCAGCAGTCGTGGGGGGGTTGGACAAGAGACCCAGTACTTC.

This sequence joins TRBV18 and TRBJ2-7; possible D gene TRBD2, 6 bases. Trimming left V 3 bases short and J 0 bases short, with 12 bases between. From germline, CDR1 is KGHSH and CDR2 LQKENI. The CDR3 loop spans 15 amino acids. CDR3 nucleotides: TGTGCCAGCTCACCCCCGGGACTTAGCTCCTACGAGCAGTACTTC. Translating it yields CASSPPGLSSYEQYF.

The chain recombines TRBV2 with TRBJ2-7; 7 nucleotides align to TRBD2. The trim removed 7 bases at V and 7 bases at J, leaving 13 bases unmatched. Germline values: CDR1 SNHLY, CDR2 FYNNEI. The CDR3 contains 14 residues. The CDR3 coding sequence is TGTGCCAGCAACCAGAAGGCGGGAGTCGGAGAGCAGTACTTC. The encoded protein is CASNQKAGVGEQYF.